These 18 T cell receptor beta chains originate from one sample sequenced in a study of blood T cell repertoires in COVID-19. This table comes from immunoSEQ multiplex PCR, and its TCRdb copy is limited to in-frame clones, with some not included. The sample contains about 210,000 clones, about 91% of which appear only once. The sample comprised PBMCs or T cells enriched from blood (not recorded which). Source of these receptors: a woman aged 40-49 years with acute COVID-19.

The chain uses TRBV29-1 and TRBJ1-3; 8 nucleotides align to TRBD1. The CDR3 has 11 residues. Germline values: CDR1 SQVTM, CDR2 ANQGSEA. Germline trimming cut 7 bases from V and 7 bases from J; bases unmatched to any gene: 3. CDR3 bases: TGCAGCGCGACAGGGGCGAACACCATATATTTT. Its translation: CSATGANTIYF.

J is TRBJ2-3 and V is TRBV24-1; D not certain. V dropped 5 bases and J dropped 0 bases, with 11 bases sitting between them. Per the germline V gene, CDR1 is KGHDR and CDR2 is SFDVKD. The CDR3 loop spans 15 amino acids. CDR3 loop: CATSGVSLSTDTQYF. In nucleotides, the CDR3 is TGTGCCACCAGTGGCGTAAGCCTTAGCACAGATACGCAGTATTTT.

The chain employs TRBV5-4 and TRBJ2-7, with 11 bases aligning to TRBD2. Germline V gene sequence: CDR1 SGHNT, CDR2 YYREEE (reference sequence). The CDR3 has 15 amino acids. Unmatched junction bases numbered 4, after V lost 0 bases and J lost 5 bases. The CDR3 nucleotides read TGTGCCAGCAGCTTGGCGGGACTAGCGGAAAACGAGCAGTACTTC. It specifies CASSLAGLAENEQYF.

The genes are TRBV9 and TRBJ1-2; 7 positions match TRBD1. The germline V gene encodes CDR1 SGDLS and CDR2 YYNGEE. After removal of 4 bases from V and 0 bases from J, the junction contained 6 bases not matched to a gene. The CDR3 sequence is 15 residues long. This CDR3 reads CASSHRDSSNYGYTF. For the CDR3, the DNA is TGTGCCAGCAGCCACCGGGACAGCTCTAACTATGGCTACACCTTC.

The chain uses TRBV13 and TRBJ2-7; the match to TRBD2 covers 11 bases. Germline V gene sequence: CDR1 PRHDT, CDR2 FYEKMQ (reference sequence). The junction had 5 bases not matched to a gene; V was cut back by 5 bases and J by 2 bases. The CDR3 has 15 residues. CDR3 sequence (DNA): TGTGCCAGCAGCGAGACTAGCGGGATCGCCTACGAGCAGTACGTC. Its protein product is CASSETSGIAYEQYV.

The chain joins TRBV2 to TRBJ2-7; D is uncertain. V dropped 8 bases and J dropped 2 bases, with 10 bases sitting between them. This CDR3 spans 12 amino acids. Germline V CDR1 and CDR2: SNHLY, FYNNEI. The CDR3 here is CASYDNPYEQYF. As DNA, the CDR3 is TGTGCCAGCTACGACAACCCCTACGAGCAGTACTTC. Full variable domain (rest looked up from reference TRBV2 and TRBJ2-7): EPEVTQTPSHQVTQMGQEVILRCVPISNHLYFYWYRQILGQKVEFLVSFYNNEISEKSEIFDDQFSVERPDGSNFTLKIRSTKLEDSAMYFCASYDNPYEQYFGPGTRLTVT.

The chain carries TRBV19 and TRBJ1-5, with D tentatively TRBD1 (6 bases). V lost 3 bases and J 0 bases, leaving 15 bases between the germline ends. Germline values: CDR1 LNHDA, CDR2 SQIVND (reference sequence). The CDR3 loop spans 17 amino acids. The DNA of the CDR3 is TGTGCCAGTAGTATTCTGGACAGCCGTTATAGCAATCAGCCCCAGCATTTT. It translates to CASSILDSRYSNQPQHF.

The rearrangement uses TRBV10-2 and TRBJ2-7, with D possibly matching TRBD2 (6 bases). CDR3 length equals 15 residues. Trimming removed 2 bases from V and 4 bases from J, with 15 bases in between. Germline lookup yields CDR1 WSHSY and CDR2 SAAADI. DNA for the CDR3: TGCGCCAGCAGTGAGGTCGGACTAAGCTCGTACGAGCAGTACTTC. It specifies CASSEVGLSSYEQYF.

This clone showed up just a few times. This sequence joins TRBV30 and TRBJ1-1; 8 bases line up with TRBD1. The CDR3 covers 11 residues. With V trimmed by 7 bases and J by 11 bases, 9 bases remained unmatched. Per the germline V gene, CDR1 is GTSNPN and CDR2 is SVGIG (reference sequence). The CDR3 reads CASVTDRVAFF. The CDR3 DNA sequence: TGTGCCTCAGTTACGGACAGGGTTGCTTTCTTT.

The rearrangement joins TRBV6-1 to TRBJ1-6, with D perhaps matching TRBD1 (5 bases). The CDR3 runs to 17 residues. CDR1 is MNHNS, CDR2 SASEGT, per germline. V was pared by 4 bases and J by 0 bases, with 13 bases between. CDR3 amino acids: CASSGPGRISYNSPLHF. The CDR3, as DNA: TGTGCCAGCAGTGGCCCAGGGAGGATCTCCTATAATTCACCCCTCCACTTT.

A word on this clone: This CDR3 is also generated by other DNA sequences in the sample. The chain recombines TRBV19 with TRBJ1-2; D unresolved. This CDR3 has 13 residues. The ends were cut back, 3 bases at V and 2 bases at J, with 7 bases in the middle. The germline CDR1 and CDR2 sequences are LNHDA and SQIVND (reference sequence). CDR3 loop: CASSISGNYGYTF. The CDR3, as DNA: TGTGCCAGTAGTATTTCGGGGAACTATGGCTACACCTTC. Complete variable domain (other parts from reference TRBV19 and TRBJ1-2): DGGITQSPKYLFRKEGQNVTLSCEQNLNHDAMYWYRQDPGQGLRLIYYSQIVNDFQKGDIAEGYSVSREKKESFPLTVTSAQKNPTAFYLCASSISGNYGYTFGSGTRLTVV.

J is TRBJ2-5 and V is TRBV2; a weak D match, TRBD1 (5 bases). CDR3 size: 17 residues. The V end lost 4 bases, the J end lost 5 bases, and 23 bases lay between the germline ends. Germline CDR1 is SNHLY and CDR2 is FYNNEI. This CDR3 is CASSVDVSGRPRETQYF. The CDR3 nucleotides read TGTGCCAGCAGTGTAGATGTGTCAGGGCGGCCCAGGGAGACCCAGTACTTC.

The gene calls are TRBV5-8 and TRBJ2-2; D is perhaps TRBD1 (6 bases). V was trimmed by 4 bases and J by 7 bases, leaving 14 bases between them. Germline loops: CDR1 SGHTS, CDR2 YDEGEE. The CDR3 runs to 14 residues. CDR3 DNA: TGTGCCAGCAGCCTCTTAAGGGACAACGGGGAGCTGTTTTTT. Translating it yields CASSLLRDNGELFF.

V usage is TRBV6-6 and J usage is TRBJ1-2; D remains ambiguous. Germline CDR1 is MNHNY and CDR2 is SVGAGI (reference sequence). The length of the CDR3 is 13 residues. V was cut by 7 bases and J by 9 bases, with 18 bases left in between. This chain's CDR3 is CASTSDADLSYTF. CDR3 in DNA: TGTGCCAGCACCTCGGACGCGGACTTAAGCTACACCTTC.

The V and J genes are TRBV18 and TRBJ1-6, with 10 bases that match TRBD1. V dropped 4 bases and J dropped 10; count of bases not matched to a gene: 7. Germline V gene lookup returns CDR1 KGHSH and CDR2 LQKENI. The CDR3 has 15 residues. DNA for the CDR3: TGTGCCAGCTCACTAGGGACAGGGGCTAACTCACCCCTCCACTTT. Its translation: CASSLGTGANSPLHF.

This chain uses TRBV10-1 with TRBJ2-1; D is possibly TRBD2 (7 bases). CDR3 length equals 18 residues. Trimming took 2 bases from V and 4 from J, leaving 21 bases between them. In germline, CDR1 is WNHNN, CDR2 SYGVQD (reference sequence). CDR3 in DNA: TGCGCCAGCAGTGAGAGGGCCCCAGGGGACTACAAATACAATGAGCAGTTCTTC. Encoded protein: CASSERAPGDYKYNEQFF.

The chain recombines TRBV24-1 with TRBJ1-5, with TRBD1 identical over 7 bases. Losses at the gene ends were 7 bases for V and 5 bases for J; bases not matched to a gene: 10. There are 15 residues in the CDR3. Looked up from germline, CDR1 is KGHDR and CDR2 is SFDVKD. CDR3 DNA: TGTGCCACCAGGACAGGGAGTATTCATTATCAGCCCCAGCATTTT. It specifies CATRTGSIHYQPQHF.

The table lists this clone with a count of one. This sequence joins TRBV4-2 and TRBJ2-5; 8 nucleotides line up with TRBD2. This CDR3 comprises 14 residues. In germline, CDR1 is LGHNA, CDR2 YNFKEQ. Trimming at V came to 1 base and at J to 5 bases, leaving 3 bases not matched to a gene. The CDR3 is CASSQVASGETQYF. CDR3 sequence (DNA): TGTGCCAGCAGCCAAGTTGCTAGCGGGGAGACCCAGTACTTC.